This T cell receptor (beta chain) came from a study of human T cells and chemical hapten exposure. As for the study in general: Per-sample TCR yield variation was attributed mainly to small pooled library volume differences. Study-level points and caveats: Clustering by CDR3 similarity yielded significantly more large clusters from expanded TCRs than controls.

On this clonotype: Its antigen is undetermined.

TCRdb re-derived calls from the RACE reads in MiXCR, one entry per CDR3 protein. The table has around 330,000 distinct CDR3 sequences, around 5.5% seen once. V was trimmed by 2 bases and J by 4 bases, leaving 11 bases between them. CDR1 and CDR2 from the germline V gene are ENHRY and SYGVKD. The CDR3 has 14 residues. Time point given: pre-sensitization, week 0. Treatment reported: therapeutic diphenylcyclopropenone sensitization with weekly scalp DPC. Prior to each patch test being applied, blood was drawn. This TCR derives from a woman aged 18-29 years with alopecia areata. Some clones in this sample may be carry-over from other donors' samples. J is TRBJ2-5 and V is TRBV10-3; D ambiguous. The sequencing used whole blood, collected in connection with sensitization to the hapten diphenylcyclopropenone (DPC). The CDR3 sequence: CAISELSYGETQYF. The CDR3 DNA reads TGTGCCATCAGTGAGCTAAGCTACGGAGAGACCCAGTACTTC.